This is a list of T cell receptor beta chains from one sample in a study of Graves' ophthalmopathy and Graves' hyperthyroidism. TCRdb reprocessed the multiplex PCR reads with MiXCR, giving one entry per CDR3 protein. The repertoire has tens of thousands of distinct CDR3 sequences, about half of them found once; the top ten carry 4.5% to 5%. Sequenced: peripheral blood. Every receptor here comes from an adult woman with Graves' ophthalmopathy. Both conserved end residues are part of each CDR3. The order of the fields is V gene, clone size, D gene, J gene, CDR3 DNA, CDR3 protein. A D gene is named only where the DNA matches it firmly. Expanded clones get a size class; other rows say once, few or many, or leave the size out.

TRBV28	-	-	TRBJ1-2	TGTGCCAGCAGCTCGGGGGATGTCTATGGCTACACCTTC	CASSSGDVYGYTF
TRBV28	many	TRBD1	TRBJ1-6	TGTGCCAGCAGTTTAGTACAGGGGAATAATTCACCCCTCCACTTT	CASSLVQGNNSPLHF
TRBV4-2	many	-	TRBJ1-2	TGTGCCAGCAGCCACTCCGGGACAATCTATGGCTACACCTTC	CASSHSGTIYGYTF
TRBV7-2	-	-	TRBJ1-2	TGTGCCTGCAGCTCCTTAGCAGGGGATGGCTACACCTTC	CACSSLAGDGYTF
TRBV20-1	many	TRBD1	TRBJ2-5	TGCAGTGCGGGCGACAGGGGGGGTTTAGAGACCCAGTACTTC	CSAGDRGGLETQYF
TRBV6-5	few	-	TRBJ2-7	TGTGCCAGCAAGGGGGTAAACTACGAGCAGTACTTC	CASKGVNYEQYF
TRBV2	-	-	TRBJ1-4	TGTGCCAGCAGGCCTACAGGGTTAGGTACCGAAAAACTGTTTTTT	CASRPTGLGTEKLFF
TRBV19	many	-	TRBJ2-1	TGTGCCAGTAGTATGGGCAGGGTCAATGAGCAGTTCTTC	CASSMGRVNEQFF
TRBV29-1	-	-	TRBJ2-1	TGCAGCGTTACCTCAGGGATCTCCTACAATGAGCAGTTCTTC	CSVTSGISYNEQFF
TRBV29-1	many	TRBD2	TRBJ2-7	TGCAGCGTTAGACTAGCGGGAGGGAGCTCCTACGAGCAGTACTTC	CSVRLAGGSSYEQYF
TRBV18	few	-	TRBJ2-7	TGTGCCAGCTCACCACGGGCTTCGCCGGGGAACTACGAGCAGTACTTC	CASSPRASPGNYEQYF
TRBV20-1	-	-	TRBJ1-1	TGCAGTGCTAGAGATAGGGCGGGGGCTTTCTTT	CSARDRAGAFF
TRBV19	-	-	TRBJ2-1	TGTGCCACTAGCGTTGTATTATCCTACAATGAGCAGTTCTTC	CATSVVLSYNEQFF
TRBV7-3	many	-	TRBJ2-7	TGTGCCAGCAGCGCTAGCCCCGTGCGGGCAGGGTACGAGCAGTACTTC	CASSASPVRAGYEQYF
TRBV15	many	TRBD2	TRBJ2-4	TGTGCCACCAGCAGGGGGGGGGGGATAGCCAAAAACATTCAGTACTTC	CATSRGGGIAKNIQYF
TRBV6-4	-	TRBD2	TRBJ2-5	TGTGCCAGCAGTGGGACTAGCCTACCGAACATGGAGACCCAGTACTTC	CASSGTSLPNMETQYF
TRBV7-3	-	TRBD2	TRBJ2-7	TGTGCCAGCAGCTTACTGGGGACTAGCGGGGCCTACGAGCAGTACTTC	CASSLLGTSGAYEQYF
TRBV29-1	medium-sized	-	TRBJ1-2	TGCAGCGACTCGAGGGGGAGCTATGGCTACACCTTC	CSDSRGSYGYTF
TRBV20-1	many	TRBD2	TRBJ2-1	TGCAGTGCTAGAGATCGACTAGCGGGAGACGTGAATGAGCAGTTCTTC	CSARDRLAGDVNEQFF
TRBV7-3	many	TRBD1	TRBJ2-4	TGTGCCAGCAGCTTCGGGACAGGGGAGAACATTCAGTACTTC	CASSFGTGENIQYF
TRBV20-1	once	TRBD2	TRBJ2-1	TGCAGTGCTAGAGTTACGGGACTAGCGAGAGGGTCCAATGAGCAGTTCTTC	CSARVTGLARGSNEQFF
TRBV20-1	-	-	TRBJ1-1	TGCAGTGCTAGTGGGCTAGCGGGTGACACTGAAGCTTTCTTT	CSASGLAGDTEAFF
TRBV7-2	medium-sized	-	TRBJ1-6	TGTGCCAGCAGCCCGGACAGATATAATTCACCCCTCCACTTT	CASSPDRYNSPLHF
TRBV4-3	-	-	TRBJ2-3	TGCGCCAGCAGCCAAGAAGGGGCGGGTGCAGATACGCAGTATTTT	CASSQEGAGADTQYF
TRBV24-1	many	TRBD1	TRBJ1-1	TGTGCCACCAGTGATTCCGGGACAGGGGGAATAGAGAACACTGAAGCTTTCTTT	CATSDSGTGGIENTEAFF
TRBV7-7	-	TRBD2	TRBJ2-1	TGTGCCAGCAGCTCAGGACCAGCGGGAACTTATGAGCAGTTCTTC	CASSSGPAGTYEQFF
TRBV7-2	few	TRBD2	TRBJ2-1	TGTGCCAGCAGCTTAGGACTAGCGGAATACAATGAGCAGTTCTTC	CASSLGLAEYNEQFF
TRBV7-3	-	TRBD1	TRBJ2-2	TGTGCCAGCAGCTTAACGACAGGGTTCTACAATGAGCTGTTTTTT	CASSLTTGFYNELFF
TRBV19	many	-	TRBJ2-1	TGTGCCAGTAGTATGACGGGGCAGGGTGAGCAGTTCTTC	CASSMTGQGEQFF
TRBV2	-	-	TRBJ1-2	TGTGCCAGCAGTGAAACCTATGGCTACACCTTC	CASSETYGYTF
TRBV7-6	-	-	TRBJ1-6	TGTGCCAGCAGCTTAACACCAGGCCCACCCTCCTACGAGCAGTACGGTGGATGGTTGCTCCACTTT	CASSLTPGPPSYEQYGGWLLHF
TRBV20-1	-	-	TRBJ2-1	TGCAGTGCCGCCCCAGGGATAAACAATGAGCAGTTCTTC	CSAAPGINNEQFF
TRBV10-3	-	-	TRBJ2-1	TGTGCCATCAGTACCGGACAGGGGGAGACTAGCGGGCATGAGCAGTTCTTC	CAISTGQGETSGHEQFF
TRBV7-2	-	-	TRBJ2-2	TGTGCCAGCAGCTTGGCTGCGACCGGGGTGCTGTTTTTT	CASSLAATGVLFF
TRBV10-2	once	-	TRBJ1-3	TGCGCCAGCAATCAGGGTTCTGGAAACACCATATATTTT	CASNQGSGNTIYF
TRBV7-9	-	-	TRBJ1-2	TGTGCCAGCAGCGGTTACACAGGGCCCCTAGACTATGGCTACACCTTC	CASSGYTGPLDYGYTF
TRBV15	-	-	TRBJ2-6	TGTGCCACCAGCAGAGCTCTTGGGGCCAACGTCCTGACTTTC	CATSRALGANVLTF
TRBV10-3	medium-sized	-	TRBJ2-3	TGTGCCATCAAGAGGGGAGGTGCAGATACGCAGTATTTT	CAIKRGGADTQYF
TRBV18	-	TRBD1	TRBJ1-1	TGTGCCAGCTCACCACAATTATTGGACAGGGGAGGGACTGAAGCTTTCTTT	CASSPQLLDRGGTEAFF
TRBV19	many	-	TRBJ2-4	TGTGCCAGTAGTATCCAGAGGGGTAAAAACATTCAGTACTTC	CASSIQRGKNIQYF
TRBV10-3	medium-sized	-	TRBJ2-1	TGTGCCACCTACGGACTCCCAGAGAATGAGCAGTTCTTC	CATYGLPENEQFF
TRBV5-8	-	-	TRBJ2-3	TGTGCCAGCAGGGGCAACGGGGATACGCAGTATTTT	CASRGNGDTQYF
TRBV6-5	many	-	TRBJ1-2	TGTGCCAGCAGTTACGGGGCAGAAACATCCTATGGCTACACCTTC	CASSYGAETSYGYTF
TRBV5-5	many	TRBD2	TRBJ2-7	TGTGCCAGCAGCTTGTGGACTAGCGGGAAACCATCCCCTTACGAGCAGTACTTC	CASSLWTSGKPSPYEQYF
TRBV20-1	-	TRBD1	TRBJ1-2	TGCAGTGCTAGAGATGGGACAGCTGCTAACTATGGCTACACCTTC	CSARDGTAANYGYTF
TRBV29-1	medium-sized	-	TRBJ2-7	TGCAGCGGTCAGGGGCACACCTACGAGCAGTACTTC	CSGQGHTYEQYF
TRBV7-9	-	-	TRBJ2-2	TGTGCCAGCACCCCTGGGGGAGGATGGAACACCGGGGAGCTGTTTTTT	CASTPGGGWNTGELFF
TRBV7-3	-	TRBD1	TRBJ2-1	TGTGCTAGCAGCTTGATCGGCCGGACAGGGGGCGAAGAGCAGTTCTTC	CASSLIGRTGGEEQFF
TRBV20-1	many	-	TRBJ2-3	TGCAGTGCTACAAGGGGGGCGGACACCACAGATACGCAGTATTTT	CSATRGADTTDTQYF
TRBV4-3	many	TRBD2	TRBJ2-7	TGCGCCAGCAGCCCATCCTTAGCGGGTCAACGGAACGAGCAGTACTTC	CASSPSLAGQRNEQYF
TRBV19	many	TRBD2	TRBJ2-3	TGTGCCAGTAGTACGTACCCCCGGACTAGCGCAGATACGCAGTATTTT	CASSTYPRTSADTQYF
TRBV19	many	-	TRBJ2-1	TGTGCCACCCATCTCGGTGTAGGTGAGCAGTTCTTC	CATHLGVGEQFF
TRBV30	-	-	TRBJ2-1	TGTGCCTGGAGTAAGTTCCTCCGCCCCTACAATGAGCAGTTCTTC	CAWSKFLRPYNEQFF
TRBV7-9	-	-	TRBJ2-5	TGTGCCAGCAGCTTACCCACGGAGACCCAGTACTTC	CASSLPTETQYF
TRBV5-1	-	TRBD2	TRBJ2-7	TGCGCCAGCAGATATCGGACCGGGGGGAACTACGAGCAGTACTTC	CASRYRTGGNYEQYF
TRBV6-1	many	-	TRBJ1-2	TGTGCCAGCGAGGGGGTAGCAGGGGCTTCTAACTATGGCTACACCTTC	CASEGVAGASNYGYTF